Listed below are T cell receptor beta chains from one sample, sequenced in a study of Ad26.COV2.S vaccination and SARS-CoV-2 variants. The protocol was immunoSEQ multiplex PCR, while the TCRdb copy is restricted to in-frame clones and leaves out a portion. This sample has around 450,000 clones, with about 88% found just once. The specimen comprised peripheral blood, sampled in a trial of Ad26.COV2.S vaccine versus placebo. All receptors derive from a person between 18 and 59 years old who received the Ad26.COV2.S COVID-19 vaccine or a placebo. Each CDR3 is given with its conserved first and last residue. The D gene is left open where the match is weak. Size values are once, few and many counts, or a class for expanded clones, and some rows have none.

size: once
J: TRBJ2-3
D: TRBD2
V: TRBV3-1/TRBV3-2
CDR3: CASSRRTSGGARTDTQYF
DNA: TGTGCCAGCAGCCGCAGGACTAGCGGGGGGGCCAGGACAGATACGCAGTATTTT

size: -
J: TRBJ1-1
D: -
V: TRBV4-2
CDR3: CASSQDRWRGTEAFF
DNA: TGTGCCAGCAGCCAAGATAGGTGGAGGGGCACTGAAGCTTTCTTT

size: -
J: TRBJ2-5
D: -
V: TRBV14
CDR3: CASSQDFSQETQYF
DNA: TGTGCCAGCAGCCAAGACTTTAGCCAAGAGACCCAGTACTTC

size: few
J: TRBJ1-5
D: -
V: TRBV28
CDR3: CASSLLVMDQPQHF
DNA: TGTGCCAGCAGTTTACTGGTTATGGATCAGCCCCAGCATTTT

size: -
J: TRBJ2-1
D: TRBD1
V: TRBV5-1
CDR3: CASSIQGVEYNEQFF
DNA: TGCGCCAGCAGCATACAGGGGGTAGAGTACAATGAGCAGTTCTTC

size: -
J: TRBJ2-3
D: -
V: TRBV27
CDR3: CASRSEVADTQYF
DNA: TGTGCCAGCAGGTCCGAGGTGGCAGATACGCAGTATTTT

size: -
J: TRBJ2-5
D: TRBD2
V: TRBV5-1
CDR3: CASSLGTSVIGETQYF
DNA: TGCGCCAGCAGCTTGGGGACTAGCGTGATAGGAGAGACCCAGTACTTC

size: -
J: TRBJ2-7
D: -
V: TRBV18
CDR3: CASSPVLANQYEQYF
DNA: TGTGCCAGCTCACCCGTCCTAGCGAACCAATACGAGCAGTACTTC

size: -
J: TRBJ2-6
D: TRBD1
V: TRBV28
CDR3: CASSLGTGVSGANVLTF
DNA: TGTGCCAGCAGTTTAGGGACAGGGGTTTCTGGGGCCAACGTCCTGACTTTC

size: -
J: TRBJ2-1
D: -
V: TRBV5-4
CDR3: CASIHRQGHPSGDEQFF
DNA: TGTGCCAGCATCCATCGCCAAGGACACCCTTCAGGCGATGAGCAGTTCTTC

size: -
J: TRBJ1-1
D: -
V: TRBV7-6
CDR3: CASQKGLSNTEAFF
DNA: TGTGCCAGCCAGAAGGGACTTTCGAACACTGAAGCTTTCTTT

size: -
J: TRBJ1-2
D: -
V: TRBV11-2
CDR3: CASSFTGIDYGYTF
DNA: TGTGCCAGCAGCTTTACAGGGATCGACTATGGCTACACCTTC

size: once
J: TRBJ2-1
D: -
V: TRBV7-9
CDR3: CASSLSTYSPPSTNNEQFF
DNA: TGTGCCAGCAGCTTATCTACCTATAGTCCCCCTAGCACAAACAATGAGCAGTTCTTC

size: -
J: TRBJ1-2
D: -
V: TRBV18
CDR3: CASSEQGGSNDGYTF
DNA: TGTGCCAGCTCAGAACAGGGTGGTAGTAACGATGGCTACACCTTC

size: -
J: TRBJ1-2
D: -
V: TRBV30
CDR3: CAWSVGRGPEYGYTF
DNA: TGTGCCTGGAGTGTCGGTAGGGGACCGGAGTATGGCTACACCTTC

size: -
J: TRBJ1-5
D: -
V: TRBV11-2
CDR3: CASRSLRDSNQPQHF
DNA: TGTGCCAGCAGATCGCTCAGAGATAGCAATCAGCCCCAGCATTTT

size: -
J: TRBJ1-6
D: -
V: TRBV7-9
CDR3: CASSYHGGGWDSPLHF
DNA: TGTGCCAGCAGCTACCATGGGGGGGGCTGGGATTCGCCCCTCCACTTT

size: -
J: TRBJ1-1
D: TRBD1
V: TRBV27
CDR3: CASSLRGTGGTEAFF
DNA: TGTGCCAGCAGTTTAAGGGGAACAGGGGGCACTGAAGCTTTCTTT

size: -
J: TRBJ1-2
D: -
V: TRBV4-2
CDR3: CASSQDQGGGYGYTF
DNA: TGTGCCAGCAGCCAAGACCAGGGTGGGGGCTATGGCTACACCTTC

size: -
J: TRBJ2-1
D: -
V: TRBV6-5
CDR3: CASRLTSSSYNEQFF
DNA: TGTGCCAGCCGTTTGACGTCGAGCTCCTACAATGAGCAGTTCTTC

size: -
J: TRBJ1-2
D: TRBD1
V: TRBV27
CDR3: CASSRTGGYYGYTF
DNA: TGTGCCAGCAGTAGAACAGGGGGCTACTATGGCTACACCTTC

size: -
J: TRBJ1-1
D: -
V: TRBV11-1
CDR3: CASSLVGGSTEAFF
DNA: TGTGCCAGCAGCTTAGTCGGGGGTAGCACTGAAGCTTTCTTT

size: -
J: TRBJ1-2
D: TRBD1
V: TRBV19
CDR3: CASRQQGANYGYTF
DNA: TGTGCCAGTAGGCAACAGGGGGCGAACTATGGCTACACCTTC

size: -
J: TRBJ2-7
D: TRBD2
V: TRBV7-8
CDR3: CASSHRAGGYEQYF
DNA: TGTGCCAGCAGCCACCGCGCGGGAGGCTACGAGCAGTACTTC

size: -
J: TRBJ2-7
D: TRBD1
V: TRBV6-5
CDR3: CASSLDRADEQYF
DNA: TGTGCCAGCAGTCTGGACAGGGCCGACGAGCAGTACTTC

size: -
J: TRBJ2-7
D: -
V: TRBV7-9
CDR3: CASSEPGATLEYEQYF
DNA: TGTGCCAGCAGTGAGCCAGGGGCGACCCTTGAATACGAGCAGTACTTC

size: -
J: TRBJ1-1
D: TRBD1
V: TRBV18
CDR3: CASSPTRDRANTEAFF
DNA: TGTGCCAGCTCACCTACTCGGGACAGGGCAAACACTGAAGCTTTCTTT

size: -
J: TRBJ1-1
D: -
V: TRBV7-9
CDR3: CASSKMVGNTEAFF
DNA: TGTGCCAGCAGCAAAATGGTGGGAAACACTGAAGCTTTCTTT

size: -
J: TRBJ2-2
D: -
V: TRBV11-3
CDR3: CASSLKVGELFF
DNA: TGTGCCAGCAGCCTGAAGGTCGGGGAGCTGTTTTTT

size: -
J: TRBJ2-1
D: -
V: TRBV14
CDR3: CASSQERRTEQFF
DNA: TGTGCCAGCAGCCAAGAGCGCCGGACAGAGCAGTTCTTC

size: -
J: TRBJ2-7
D: -
V: TRBV4-2
CDR3: CASSQGRNYEQYF
DNA: TGTGCCAGCAGCCAAGGTAGGAACTACGAGCAGTACTTC

size: -
J: TRBJ2-1
D: -
V: TRBV29-1
CDR3: CSAGTYSYNEQFF
DNA: TGCAGCGCAGGCACCTACTCCTACAATGAGCAGTTCTTC

size: -
J: TRBJ2-7
D: -
V: TRBV9
CDR3: CASSLDPTYEQYF
DNA: TGTGCCAGCAGCCTAGACCCTACCTACGAGCAGTACTTC

size: once
J: TRBJ2-5
D: -
V: TRBV9
CDR3: CASSVESVGTQYF
DNA: TGTGCCAGCAGCGTAGAGTCAGTTGGGACCCAGTACTTC

size: -
J: TRBJ2-7
D: -
V: TRBV4-2
CDR3: CASSQSGKSGPSYEQYF
DNA: TGTGCCAGCAGCCAATCGGGTAAAAGCGGACCCTCCTACGAGCAGTACTTC

size: -
J: TRBJ2-5
D: -
V: TRBV5-4
CDR3: CASSPLPSQETQYF
DNA: TGTGCCAGCAGCCCGCTGCCCAGCCAAGAGACCCAGTACTTC

size: -
J: TRBJ1-6
D: -
V: TRBV4-3
CDR3: CASSQEGSSPLHF
DNA: TGCGCCAGCAGCCAAGAGGGGAGTTCACCCCTCCACTTT

size: -
J: TRBJ1-4
D: -
V: TRBV19
CDR3: CASRDHRVVEKLFF
DNA: TGTGCCAGTAGGGACCACAGGGTAGTCGAAAAACTGTTTTTT

size: -
J: TRBJ1-3
D: -
V: TRBV21-1
CDR3: CASSPGRGSGNTIYF
DNA: TGTGCCAGCAGTCCGGGCCGGGGCTCTGGAAACACCATATATTTT

size: -
J: TRBJ1-1
D: -
V: TRBV10-2
CDR3: CASSVQGTEAFF
DNA: TGCGCCAGCAGTGTGCAGGGGACTGAAGCTTTCTTT

size: -
J: TRBJ1-4
D: -
V: TRBV27
CDR3: CASRSGTGNEKLFF
DNA: TGTGCCAGCAGATCCGGGACGGGGAATGAAAAACTGTTTTTT